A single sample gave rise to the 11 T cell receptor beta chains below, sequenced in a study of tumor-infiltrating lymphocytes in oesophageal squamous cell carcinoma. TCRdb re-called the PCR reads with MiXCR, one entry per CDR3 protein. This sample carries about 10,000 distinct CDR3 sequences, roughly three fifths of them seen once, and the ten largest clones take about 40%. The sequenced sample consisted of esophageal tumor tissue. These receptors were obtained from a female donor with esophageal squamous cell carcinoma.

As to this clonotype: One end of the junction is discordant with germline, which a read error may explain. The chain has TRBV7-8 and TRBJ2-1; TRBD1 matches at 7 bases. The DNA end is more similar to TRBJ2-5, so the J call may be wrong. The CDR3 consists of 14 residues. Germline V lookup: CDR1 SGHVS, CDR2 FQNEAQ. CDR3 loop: CAGSSVGGRETQYF. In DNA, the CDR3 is TGTGCCGGCAGCTCAGTAGGGGGCAGAGAGACCCAGTACTTC.

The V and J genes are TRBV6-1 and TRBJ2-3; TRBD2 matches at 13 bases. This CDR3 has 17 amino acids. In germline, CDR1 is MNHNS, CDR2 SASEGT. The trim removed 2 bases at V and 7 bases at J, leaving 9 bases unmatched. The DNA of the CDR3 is TGTGCCAGCAGTGAAAACTGGACTAGCGGGAGAAGTAATACGCAGTATTTT. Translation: CASSENWTSGRSNTQYF.

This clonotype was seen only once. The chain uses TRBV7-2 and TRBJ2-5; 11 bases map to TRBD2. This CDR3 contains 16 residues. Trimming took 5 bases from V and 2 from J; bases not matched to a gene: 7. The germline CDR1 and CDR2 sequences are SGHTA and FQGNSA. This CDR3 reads CASSIGGTSGQETQYF. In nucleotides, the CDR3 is TGTGCCAGCAGCATCGGAGGGACTAGCGGACAAGAGACCCAGTACTTC. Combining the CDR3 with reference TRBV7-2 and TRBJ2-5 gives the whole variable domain GAGVSQSPSNKVTEKGKDVELRCDPISGHTALYWYRQSLGQGLEFLIYFQGNSAPDKSGLPSDRFSAERTGGSVSTLTIQRTQQEDSAVYLCASSIGGTSGQETQYFGPGTRLLVL.

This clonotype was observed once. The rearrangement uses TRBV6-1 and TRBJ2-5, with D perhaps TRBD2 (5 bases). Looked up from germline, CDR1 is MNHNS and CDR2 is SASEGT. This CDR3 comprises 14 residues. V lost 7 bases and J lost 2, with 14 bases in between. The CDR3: CASKRMHTQETQYF. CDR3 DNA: TGTGCCAGCAAGCGGATGCATACACAAGAGACCCAGTACTTC.

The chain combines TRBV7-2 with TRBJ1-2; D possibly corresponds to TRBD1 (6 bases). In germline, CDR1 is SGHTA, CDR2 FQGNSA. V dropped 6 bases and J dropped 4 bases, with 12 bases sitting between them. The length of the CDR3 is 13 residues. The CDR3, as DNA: TGTGCCAGCAGTAAAGACAGGAGCTATGGCTACACCTTC. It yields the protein CASSKDRSYGYTF.

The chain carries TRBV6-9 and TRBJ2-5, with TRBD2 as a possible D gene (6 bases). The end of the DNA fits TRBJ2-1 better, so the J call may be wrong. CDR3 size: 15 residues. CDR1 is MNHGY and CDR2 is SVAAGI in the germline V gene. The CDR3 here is CASSSPGLHDNEQFF. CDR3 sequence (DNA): TGTGCCAGCAGTTCACCGGGACTCCACGACAATGAGCAGTTCTTC.

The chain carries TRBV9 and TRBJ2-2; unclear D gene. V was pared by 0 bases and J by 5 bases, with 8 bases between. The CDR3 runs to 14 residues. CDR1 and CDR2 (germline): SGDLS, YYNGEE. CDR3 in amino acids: CASSVVATTGELFF. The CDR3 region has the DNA TGTGCCAGCAGCGTAGTGGCGACAACCGGGGAGCTGTTTTTT.

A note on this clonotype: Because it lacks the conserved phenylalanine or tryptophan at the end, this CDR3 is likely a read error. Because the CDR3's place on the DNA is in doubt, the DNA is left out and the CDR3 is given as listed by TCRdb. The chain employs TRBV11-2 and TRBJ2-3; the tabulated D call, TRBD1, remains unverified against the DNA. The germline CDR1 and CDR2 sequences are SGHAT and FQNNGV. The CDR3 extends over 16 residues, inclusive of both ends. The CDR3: CASSSGTGNYEQYFGP.

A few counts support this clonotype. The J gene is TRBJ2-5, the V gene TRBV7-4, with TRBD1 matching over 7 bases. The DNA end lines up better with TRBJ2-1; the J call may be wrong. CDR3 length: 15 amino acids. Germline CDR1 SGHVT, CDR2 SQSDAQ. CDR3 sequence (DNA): TGTGCCAGCAGCCCGGACAGGACGGCCTACAATGAGCAGTTCTTC. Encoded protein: CASSPDRTAYNEQFF.

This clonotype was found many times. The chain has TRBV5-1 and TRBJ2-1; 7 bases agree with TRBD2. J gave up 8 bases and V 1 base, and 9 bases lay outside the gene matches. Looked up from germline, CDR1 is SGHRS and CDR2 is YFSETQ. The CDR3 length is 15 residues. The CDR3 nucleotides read TGCGCCAGCAGCTTGTGGGAGGGCCGCTTTTATGAGCAGTTCTTC. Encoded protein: CASSLWEGRFYEQFF.

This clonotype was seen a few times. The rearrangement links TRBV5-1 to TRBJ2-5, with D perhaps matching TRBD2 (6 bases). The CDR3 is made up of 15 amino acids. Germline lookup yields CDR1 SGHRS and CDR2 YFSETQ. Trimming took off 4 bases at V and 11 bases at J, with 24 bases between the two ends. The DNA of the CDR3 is TGCGCCAGCAGCCGCGGGACGGACGGGAAACGGGAGCAGTACTTC. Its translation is CASSRGTDGKREQYF.